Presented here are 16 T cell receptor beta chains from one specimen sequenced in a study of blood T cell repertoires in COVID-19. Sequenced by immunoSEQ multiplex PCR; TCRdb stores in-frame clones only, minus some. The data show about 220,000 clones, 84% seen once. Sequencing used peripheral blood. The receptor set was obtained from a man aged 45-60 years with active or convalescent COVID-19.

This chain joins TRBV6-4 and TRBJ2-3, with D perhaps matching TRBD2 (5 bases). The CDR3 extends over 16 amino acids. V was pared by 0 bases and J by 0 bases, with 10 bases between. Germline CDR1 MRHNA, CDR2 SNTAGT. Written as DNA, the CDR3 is TGTGCCAGCAGTGACTCGCCGGGGAGAAGCACAGATACGCAGTATTTT. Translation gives CASSDSPGRSTDTQYF.

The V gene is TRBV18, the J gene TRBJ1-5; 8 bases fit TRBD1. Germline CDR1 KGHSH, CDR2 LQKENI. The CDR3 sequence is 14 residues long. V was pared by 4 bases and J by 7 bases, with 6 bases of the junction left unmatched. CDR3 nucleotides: TGTGCCAGCTCACGACAGGGGAGAGGCCAGCCCCAGCATTTT. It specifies CASSRQGRGQPQHF.

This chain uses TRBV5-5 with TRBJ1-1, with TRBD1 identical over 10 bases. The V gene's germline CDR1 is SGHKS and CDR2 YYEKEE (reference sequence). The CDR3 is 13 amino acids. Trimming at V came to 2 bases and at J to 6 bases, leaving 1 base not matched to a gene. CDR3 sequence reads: CASSFGQGAEAFF. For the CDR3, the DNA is TGTGCCAGCAGCTTTGGACAGGGGGCTGAAGCTTTCTTT.

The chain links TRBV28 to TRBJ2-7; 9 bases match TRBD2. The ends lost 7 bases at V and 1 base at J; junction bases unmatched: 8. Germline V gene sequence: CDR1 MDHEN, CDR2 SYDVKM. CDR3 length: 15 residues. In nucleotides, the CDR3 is TGTGCCAGCACCAGAGGCGGGGGGGGATCCTACGAGCAGTACTTC. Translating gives CASTRGGGGSYEQYF.

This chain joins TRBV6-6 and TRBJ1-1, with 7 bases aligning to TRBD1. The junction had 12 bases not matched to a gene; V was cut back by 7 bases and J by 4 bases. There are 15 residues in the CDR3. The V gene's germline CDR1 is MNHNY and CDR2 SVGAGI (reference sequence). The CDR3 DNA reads TGTGCCAGCACCAATCGACAGGGTAGGGGCACTGAAGCTTTCTTT. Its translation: CASTNRQGRGTEAFF.

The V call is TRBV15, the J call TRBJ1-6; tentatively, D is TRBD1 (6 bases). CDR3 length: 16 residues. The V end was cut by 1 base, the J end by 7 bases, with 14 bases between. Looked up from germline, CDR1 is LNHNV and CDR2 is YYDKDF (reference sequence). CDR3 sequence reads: CATSRVGGRRNSPLHF. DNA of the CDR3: TGTGCCACCAGCAGAGTTGGGGGCAGGAGGAATTCACCCCTCCACTTT.

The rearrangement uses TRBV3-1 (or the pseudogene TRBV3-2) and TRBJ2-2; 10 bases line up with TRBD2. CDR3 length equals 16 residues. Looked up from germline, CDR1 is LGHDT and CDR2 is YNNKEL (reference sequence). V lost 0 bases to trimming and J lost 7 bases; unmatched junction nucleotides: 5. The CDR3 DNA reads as TGTGCCAGCAGCCAAGATCAGGGGACTAGCGACGGGGAGCTGTTTTTT. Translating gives CASSQDQGTSDGELFF.

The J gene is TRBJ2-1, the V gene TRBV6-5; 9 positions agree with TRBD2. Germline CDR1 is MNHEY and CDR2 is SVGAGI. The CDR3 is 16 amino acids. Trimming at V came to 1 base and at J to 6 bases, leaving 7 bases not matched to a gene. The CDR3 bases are TGTGCCAGCAGTTACTTCGGGACTAGCTCCGGCAATGAGCAGTTCTTC. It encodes CASSYFGTSSGNEQFF.

CDR3 residues: CASSFRDRLNTEAFF. CDR3 DNA: TGTGCCAGCAGCTTCCGGGACAGGCTCAACACTGAAGCTTTCTTT. V and J are TRBV13 and TRBJ1-1; 8 bases line up with TRBD1. With 3 bases clipped from V and 2 bases from J, the junction kept 5 bases outside the gene matches. The length of the CDR3 is 15 residues. Germline V gene data show CDR1 as PRHDT and CDR2 as FYEKMQ (reference sequence).

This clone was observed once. In nucleotides, the CDR3 is TGTGCCAGCAGTTCACAGGGCCGGAGCTCCTACAATGAGCAGTTCTTC. Residues: CASSSQGRSSYNEQFF. The rearrangement links TRBV27 to TRBJ2-1, with a weak D call TRBD1 (6 bases). The CDR3 is made up of 16 amino acids. The germline gives CDR1 MNHEY, CDR2 SMNVEV (reference sequence). V lost 4 bases to trimming and J lost 0 bases, with 13 bases between them.

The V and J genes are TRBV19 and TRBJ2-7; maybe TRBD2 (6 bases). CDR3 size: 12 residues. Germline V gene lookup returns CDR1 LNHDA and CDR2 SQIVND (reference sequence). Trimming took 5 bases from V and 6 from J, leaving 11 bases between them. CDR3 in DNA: TGTGCCAGTAGTGAGGGAGGATTCGAGCAGTACTTC. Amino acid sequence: CASSEGGFEQYF.

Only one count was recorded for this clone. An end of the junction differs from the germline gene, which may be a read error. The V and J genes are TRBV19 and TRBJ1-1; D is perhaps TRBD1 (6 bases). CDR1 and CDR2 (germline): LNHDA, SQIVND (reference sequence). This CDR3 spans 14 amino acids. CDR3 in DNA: TGTGCCAGTAGTACCTTTCAGGGGAACCCTGAAGCTTTCTTT. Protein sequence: CASSTFQGNPEAFF.

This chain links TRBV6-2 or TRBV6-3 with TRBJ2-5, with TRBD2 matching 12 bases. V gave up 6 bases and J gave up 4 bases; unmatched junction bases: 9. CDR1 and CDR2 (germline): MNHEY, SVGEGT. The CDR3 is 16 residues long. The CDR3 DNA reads TGTGCCAGCAGCCCCGGACTAGCGGGAACGGGAGAGACCCAGTACTTC. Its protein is CASSPGLAGTGETQYF.

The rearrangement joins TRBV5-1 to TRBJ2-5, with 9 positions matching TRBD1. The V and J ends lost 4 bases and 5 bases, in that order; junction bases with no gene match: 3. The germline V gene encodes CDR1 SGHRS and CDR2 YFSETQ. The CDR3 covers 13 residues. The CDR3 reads CASSHGQGETQYF. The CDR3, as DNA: TGCGCCAGCAGCCACGGACAGGGGGAGACCCAGTACTTC.

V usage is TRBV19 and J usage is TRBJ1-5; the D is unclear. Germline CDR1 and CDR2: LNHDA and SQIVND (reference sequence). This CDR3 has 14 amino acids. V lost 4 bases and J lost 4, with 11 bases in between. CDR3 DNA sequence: TGTGCCAGTAGTAGAGTAGATCTGAATCAGCCCCAGCATTTT. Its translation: CASSRVDLNQPQHF.

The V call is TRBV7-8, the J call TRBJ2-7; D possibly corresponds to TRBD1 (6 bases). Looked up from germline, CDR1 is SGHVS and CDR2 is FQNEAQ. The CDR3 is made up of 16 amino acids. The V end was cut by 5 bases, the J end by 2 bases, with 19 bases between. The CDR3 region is CASSPTRGLNAYEQYV. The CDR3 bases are TGTGCCAGCAGCCCTACCAGGGGATTAAACGCCTACGAGCAGTACGTC.